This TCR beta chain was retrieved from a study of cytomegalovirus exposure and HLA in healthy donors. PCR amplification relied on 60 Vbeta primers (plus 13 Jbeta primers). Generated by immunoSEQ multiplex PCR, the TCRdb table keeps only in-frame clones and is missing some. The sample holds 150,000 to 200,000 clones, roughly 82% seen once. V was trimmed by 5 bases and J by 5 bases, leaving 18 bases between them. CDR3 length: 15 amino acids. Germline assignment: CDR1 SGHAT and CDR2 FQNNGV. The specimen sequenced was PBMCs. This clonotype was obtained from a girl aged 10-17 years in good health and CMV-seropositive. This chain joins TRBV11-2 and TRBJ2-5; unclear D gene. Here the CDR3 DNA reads TGTGCCAGCAGCCCCGAGGCCAGCCTCGGGGAGACCCAGTACTTC. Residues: CASSPEASLGETQYF.